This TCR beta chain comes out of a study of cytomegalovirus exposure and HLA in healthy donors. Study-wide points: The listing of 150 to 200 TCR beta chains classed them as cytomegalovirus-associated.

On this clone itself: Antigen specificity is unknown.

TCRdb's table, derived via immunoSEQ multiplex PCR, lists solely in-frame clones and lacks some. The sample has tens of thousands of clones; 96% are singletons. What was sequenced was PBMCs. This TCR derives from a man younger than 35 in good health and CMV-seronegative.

The CDR3 coding sequence is TGTGCCAGCAGTGGCGGACTAATCAATCAGCCCCAGCATTTT. Protein sequence: CASSGGLINQPQHF. This rearrangement joins TRBV7-9 to TRBJ1-5; D remains unclear. The CDR3 totals 14 residues. The V gene's germline CDR1 is SEHNR and CDR2 FQNEAQ (reference sequence). Trimming cost V 6 bases and J 3 bases, with 12 bases left between them.